The T cell receptor (beta chain) described here comes from a study of T-cell reconstitution after alpha-beta-depleted transplantation in children. Construction of the TCRbeta library involved unique molecular identifiers. TCRdb used MiXCR to reprocess the PCR reads, holding one entry per CDR3 protein. This table has around 700,000 distinct CDR3 sequences, approximately 14% appearing once. Study observations and caveats: Roughly two months post-transplant, alpha-beta T cells reportedly originated from several hundred graft clones that had expanded. T-cell numbers and diversity, one year after transplant, stemmed largely from T cells that were newly produced. Recipient T cells and thymic progenitors that survived were the source of the high TCRbeta diversity seen at day 60 in some patients.

As for this clonotype: Its antigen is undetermined.

V dropped 5 bases and J dropped 7 bases, with 9 bases sitting between them. CDR1 and CDR2 from the germline V gene are SNHLY and FYNNEI. The CDR3 contains 13 residues. Material: PBMCs, obtained before TCRalphabeta/CD19-depleted stem cell transplant. The clonotype was recovered from a girl aged 2 to 9 with congenital amegakaryocytic thrombocytopenia, due to receive a stem cell transplant. The genes are TRBV2 and TRBJ1-6; possibly TRBD1 for D (5 bases). The CDR3 DNA reads as TGTGCCAGCAGTCGCAGGGAAAATTCACCCCTCCACTTT. Protein product: CASSRRENSPLHF.